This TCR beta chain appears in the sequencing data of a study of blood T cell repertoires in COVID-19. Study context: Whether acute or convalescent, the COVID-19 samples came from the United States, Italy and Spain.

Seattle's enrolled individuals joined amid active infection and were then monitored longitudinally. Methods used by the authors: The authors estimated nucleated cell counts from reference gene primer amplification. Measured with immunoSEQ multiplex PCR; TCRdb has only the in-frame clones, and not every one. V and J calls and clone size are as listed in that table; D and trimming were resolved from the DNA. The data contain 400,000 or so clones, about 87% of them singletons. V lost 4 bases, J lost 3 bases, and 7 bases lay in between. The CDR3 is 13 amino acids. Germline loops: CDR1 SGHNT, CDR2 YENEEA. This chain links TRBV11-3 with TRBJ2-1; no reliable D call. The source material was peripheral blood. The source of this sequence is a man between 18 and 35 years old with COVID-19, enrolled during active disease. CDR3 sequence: CASSYHSYNEQFF. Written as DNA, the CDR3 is TGTGCCAGCAGCTACCACAGCTACAATGAGCAGTTCTTC.